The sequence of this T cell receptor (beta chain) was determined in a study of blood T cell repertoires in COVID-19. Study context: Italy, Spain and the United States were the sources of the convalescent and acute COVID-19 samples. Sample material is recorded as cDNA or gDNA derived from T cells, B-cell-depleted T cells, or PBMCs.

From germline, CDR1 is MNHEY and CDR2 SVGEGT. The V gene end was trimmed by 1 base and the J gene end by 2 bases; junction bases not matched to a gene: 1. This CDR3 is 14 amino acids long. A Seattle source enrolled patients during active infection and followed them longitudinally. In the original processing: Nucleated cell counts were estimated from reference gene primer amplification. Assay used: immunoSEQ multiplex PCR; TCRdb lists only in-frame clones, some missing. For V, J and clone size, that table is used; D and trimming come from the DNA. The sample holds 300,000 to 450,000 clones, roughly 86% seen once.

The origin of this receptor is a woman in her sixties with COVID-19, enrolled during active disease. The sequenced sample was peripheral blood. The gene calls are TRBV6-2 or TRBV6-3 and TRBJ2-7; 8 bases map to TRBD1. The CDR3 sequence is CASSYLDRAYEQYF. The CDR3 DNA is TGTGCCAGCAGTTACTTGGACAGGGCCTACGAGCAGTACTTC.